What follows are 13 T cell receptor beta chains derived from one specimen sequenced in a study of response to subunit inactivated influenza vaccine. Each CDR3 protein is one row after TCRdb ran MiXCR on the RT-PCR reads. The table has about 830,000 distinct CDR3 sequences, around 20% seen once; the top ten hold 9.5% to 13%. The sample consisted of PBMCs from blood, taken about 5 days after vaccination. These receptors all come from a man aged 45 to 65 who received an inactivated influenza vaccine.

This chain links TRBV20-1 with TRBJ2-7; D possibly corresponds to TRBD1 (6 bases). This CDR3 contains 11 residues. Germline loops: CDR1 DFQATT, CDR2 SNEGSKA (reference sequence). The V end lost 1 base, the J end lost 12 bases, and 13 bases lay between the germline ends. CDR3 bases: TGCAGTGCTAGAGTGGACAGCAGCGCGTACTTC. Amino acids: CSARVDSSAYF.

On this clonotype itself: The junction and the germline gene differ at one end; a read error may be behind it. CDR3 nucleotides: TGTGCCAGCCGTGAGGGACAGGGGGCCTACGAGCAGTACTTC. Protein: CASREGQGAYEQYF. The chain links TRBV25-1 to TRBJ2-7; 11 bases are a match to TRBD1. CDR1 is MGHDK and CDR2 is SYGVNS in the germline V gene. The CDR3 consists of 14 residues.

The rearrangement joins TRBV4-2 to TRBJ2-7; D unresolved. The CDR3 has 17 amino acids. Trimming removed 1 base at V and 0 bases at J, with 16 bases between. The V gene's germline CDR1 is LGHNA and CDR2 YNFKEQ. CDR3: CASSQGTLVTPSYEQYF. The CDR3 bases are TGTGCCAGCAGCCAAGGGACGCTCGTGACACCCTCCTACGAGCAGTACTTC.

The chain is built from TRBV15 and TRBJ2-3; D remains ambiguous. Germline V gives CDR1 LNHNV, CDR2 YYDKDF (reference sequence). The V end lost 1 base, the J end lost 0 bases, and 5 bases lay between the germline ends. The CDR3 has 14 amino acids. DNA of the CDR3: TGTGCCACCAGCAGAGTAGGGAGCACAGATACGCAGTATTTT. Its protein product is CATSRVGSTDTQYF.

This clonotype has only a few counts. The V gene is TRBV7-9, the J gene TRBJ2-3, with no clear D. V was trimmed by 1 base and J by 4 bases, leaving 6 bases between them. Germline CDR1 and CDR2: SEHNR and FQNEAQ (reference sequence). The CDR3 has 13 residues. The CDR3 DNA sequence: TGTGCCAGCAGCTTAGGACACTCAGATACGCAGTATTTT. The encoded protein is CASSLGHSDTQYF.

The chain recombines TRBV20-1 with TRBJ2-2; D unclear. Germline CDR1 is DFQATT and CDR2 is SNEGSKA (reference sequence). The CDR3 extends over 13 amino acids. V was trimmed by 0 bases and J by 3 bases, leaving 5 bases between them. The CDR3 coding sequence is TGCAGTGCTAGAGATTGGTACACCGGGGAGCTGTTTTTT. Residues: CSARDWYTGELFF.

This clonotype was picked up a small number of times. The rearrangement links TRBV29-1 to TRBJ2-1; TRBD2 is a possible D gene (5 bases). Trimming removed 5 bases at V and 7 bases at J, with 15 bases between. CDR3 length: 13 residues. The germline V gene has CDR1 SQVTM and CDR2 ANQGSEA. In DNA, the CDR3 is TGCAGCGTTTTTTCCCGGGGTGTGAATGAGCAGTTCTTC. It yields the protein CSVFSRGVNEQFF.

This clonotype was found a few times. The V call is TRBV7-9, the J call TRBJ2-1, with 7 bases lining up with TRBD2. The CDR3 has 15 residues. After removal of 7 bases from V and 4 bases from J, the junction contained 10 bases not matched to a gene. The germline CDR1 and CDR2 sequences are SEHNR and FQNEAQ (reference sequence). The CDR3 DNA reads as TGTGCCAGCAACCATGGGGCTAGCGGTTACAATGAGCAGTTCTTC. Its translation: CASNHGASGYNEQFF.

Details on this clonotype: A much more abundant neighbour one base away suggests this may be a read error. The gene calls are TRBV28 and TRBJ2-7; 9 bases are a match to TRBD1. The CDR3 is made up of 12 amino acids. Germline loops: CDR1 MDHEN, CDR2 SYDVKM. The CDR3 reads CASILQGAEQYF. CDR3 DNA: TGTGCCAGCATTTTACAGGGGGCCGAGCAGTACTTC.

The chain uses TRBV7-2 and TRBJ2-7, with 7 bases aligning to TRBD2. The V gene end was trimmed by 4 bases and the J gene end by 2 bases; junction bases not matched to a gene: 14. Germline CDR1 SGHTA, CDR2 FQGNSA. The CDR3 totals 17 residues. In nucleotides, the CDR3 is TGTGCCAGCAGCTCAGCCACCCGGGGAGGGAGGCCCTACGAGCAGTACTTC. This codes for CASSSATRGGRPYEQYF.

This chain's CDR3 is CSATAWPRSSAYEQYF. The CDR3 DNA reads as TGCAGTGCGACAGCTTGGCCCCGGTCCTCTGCCTACGAGCAGTACTTC. The J gene is TRBJ2-7, the V gene TRBV20-1, with D possibly TRBD1 on 5 matching bases. Per germline, CDR1 DFQATT and CDR2 SNEGSKA (reference sequence). The CDR3 is 16 amino acids. The V end lost 6 bases, the J end lost 2 bases, and 23 bases lay between the germline ends.

V usage is TRBV20-1 and J usage is TRBJ2-1, with 10 bases identical to TRBD2. The germline gives CDR1 DFQATT, CDR2 SNEGSKA (reference sequence). V lost 3 bases and J lost 8; bases outside the gene matches: 25. CDR3 length equals 20 residues. The CDR3 protein is CSARGGGSGRIDSRDDEQFF. As DNA, the CDR3 is TGCAGTGCTAGGGGGGGGGGTAGCGGGAGGATTGATTCGAGGGACGATGAGCAGTTCTTC.

This clonotype was detected ten times or more. The V gene is TRBV5-1, the J gene TRBJ2-1; TRBD1 might be the D (5 bases). The ends were cut back, 7 bases at V and 0 bases at J, with 11 bases in the middle. CDR1 and CDR2 (germline): SGHRS, YFSETQ. The CDR3 spans 14 residues. The CDR3 sequence: CASAAGFSYNEQFF. In DNA, the CDR3 is TGCGCCAGCGCCGCAGGGTTCTCCTACAATGAGCAGTTCTTC.